This record looks at one TCR beta chain sequence and its context. Its antigen is unidentified. The sample belongs to a study of CD8+CD57+ T cells in acquired aplastic anemia. Points from the study as a whole: In common between the patients and the controls were some 29 CD8+ CDR3 sequences.

Genomic DNA, serving as template, underwent TCR beta VDJ and CDR3 profiling. MiXCR, applied by TCRdb to the reads, yields one record per CDR3 protein. In the table there are roughly 180,000 distinct CDR3 sequences, around 66% of which are singletons. Losses at the gene ends were 6 bases for V and 4 bases for J; bases not matched to a gene: 11. The CDR3 has 14 amino acids. Germline-derived CDR1 and CDR2 are DFQATT and SNEGSKA (reference sequence). The V call is TRBV20-1, the J call TRBJ2-7; 8 bases align to TRBD1. The sequenced sample was sorted CD4+, CD8+, or CD8+CD57+ T cells (not recorded which) from PBMCs. This clonotype was obtained from a human donor with severe aplastic anemia or a healthy control (not recorded which). In DNA form, the CDR3 reads TGCAGTGCACAGGGGGGTCAGGGTAAATACGAGCAGTACTTC. Protein: CSAQGGQGKYEQYF.